These 2 T cell receptor beta chains were all obtained from the same sample, sequenced in a study of cytomegalovirus exposure and HLA in healthy donors. The study ran its PCR with 60 Vbeta and 13 Jbeta primers. Profiling relied on immunoSEQ multiplex PCR, and the TCRdb table lists in-frame clones only, not all of them. The sample shows under 200,000 clones, around 72% of them seen only once. Sequencing was performed on PBMCs. The source is a man aged 45-65 years in good health and CMV-seronegative.

The CDR3 reads CASSSPTGADTQYF. DNA of the CDR3: TGTGCCAGCAGCTCGCCGACGGGGGCAGATACGCAGTATTTT. The chain employs TRBV7-6 and TRBJ2-3, with D perhaps TRBD2 (6 bases). This CDR3 is built from 14 residues. CDR1 and CDR2 from the germline V gene are SGHVS and FNYEAQ. V shed 4 bases and J shed 4 bases, with 12 bases lying between them. Filled out from reference TRBV7-6 and TRBJ2-3, the complete variable domain reads GAGVSQSPRYKVTKRGQDVALRCDPISGHVSLYWYRQALGQGPEFLTYFNYEAQQDKSGLPNDRFSAERPEGSISTLTIQRTEQRDSAMYRCASSSPTGADTQYFGPGTRLTVL.

The V and J genes are TRBV7-9 and TRBJ2-5; D perhaps matches TRBD1 (6 bases). Deletions cut 7 bases from V and 5 bases from J, with 20 bases between. Germline loops: CDR1 SEHNR, CDR2 FQNEAQ (reference sequence). The CDR3 has 15 residues. The CDR3 DNA follows: TGTGCCAGCACCCCCAAGGGGGTGATGCGGGAGACCCAGTACTTC. Translation: CASTPKGVMRETQYF.